The 32 T cell receptor beta chains below were found in one sample sequenced in a study of blood T cells in healthy people across ages. Primers used in a second PCR of about 6 to 11 cycles were a sample-barcoded 5' primer and a J-beta primer mix. TCRdb used MiXCR to reprocess the 5' RACE reads, holding one entry per CDR3 protein. The sample lists fewer than 950,000 distinct CDR3 sequences, 50% to 65% occurring once. Input material: blood. These receptors were taken from an elderly man in good health.

This sequence joins TRBV10-3 and TRBJ1-2; a possible D gene is TRBD1 (5 bases). This CDR3 is built from 13 residues. Per germline, CDR1 ENHRY and CDR2 SYGVKD. Trimming took off 0 bases at V and 4 bases at J, with 6 bases between the two ends. The CDR3 DNA is TGTGCCATCAGTGAGTCAACAGGCTATGGCTACACCTTC. Its protein is CAISESTGYGYTF.

This clonotype was found once. The rearrangement uses TRBV21-1 and TRBJ1-2; the table gives TRBD1 as D, unverified against the DNA. TRBV21-1 is an annotated pseudogene. The CDR3 runs 16 residues. The CDR3 nucleotides read TGTGCCAGCAGCAAAAAGAGGCGGGCGCGTGCCTATGGCTACACCTTC. Its translation is CASSKKRRARAYGYTF.

The chain is built from TRBV12-3 or TRBV12-4 and TRBJ2-1; either TRBD1 or TRBD2 may fit D (5 bases each). The V end lost 3 bases, the J end lost 6 bases, and 15 bases lay between the germline ends. CDR3 length: 15 residues. The CDR3 nucleotides read TGTGCCAGCAGTTTCGAGGGACGAGCACTCAATGAGCAGTTCTTC. It is translated as CASSFEGRALNEQFF.

As concerns this clonotype: The junction shows a germline mismatch at one end, possibly a read error. The chain recombines TRBV12-3 or TRBV12-4 with TRBJ2-5, with TRBD1 identical over 9 bases. This CDR3 contains 15 residues. Here the CDR3 reads CASSLTQGATETQYF. CDR3 bases: TGTGCCAGTAGTTTAACACAGGGGGCTACTGAGACCCAGTACTTC.

This chain links TRBV3-1 with TRBJ1-5, with D uncertain. Germline V gene sequence: CDR1 LGHDT, CDR2 YNNKEL (reference sequence). CDR3 length: 14 residues. V was clipped by 5 bases and J by 6 bases, with 14 bases between them. CDR3 sequence reads: CASSTYSDPQPQHF. In DNA, the CDR3 is TGTGCCAGCAGCACATACTCGGACCCTCAGCCCCAGCATTTT.

This clonotype appeared a single time. The chain links TRBV28 to TRBJ1-4; unclear D gene. The CDR3 length is 13 residues. Germline CDR1 reads MDHEN; CDR2 reads SYDVKM. The germline V and J ends were trimmed by 3 bases and 16 bases, with 18 bases remaining between them. CDR3 in DNA: TGTGCCAGCAGTTTGCCTACCCTGGCGTCACCGTTTTTT. The encoded protein is CASSLPTLASPFF.

The V gene is TRBV7-8, the J gene TRBJ2-5; TRBD1 is a possible D gene (5 bases). This CDR3 has 14 amino acids. Germline V CDR1 and CDR2: SGHVS, FQNEAQ. Trimming removed 5 bases from V and 7 bases from J, with 17 bases in between. CDR3 loop: CASSADSALGTQYF. CDR3 coding DNA: TGTGCCAGCAGCGCCGACAGTGCCTTGGGGACCCAGTACTTC.

This clonotype has just one count. The V gene is TRBV20-1, the J gene TRBJ1-1; D not certain. Trimming shortened V by 4 bases and J by 4 bases, and 7 bases separated the two germline ends. In germline, CDR1 is DFQATT, CDR2 SNEGSKA (reference sequence). The CDR3 totals 11 residues. The CDR3 reads CSAKGFTEAFF. The CDR3 DNA is TGCAGTGCTAAAGGGTTCACTGAAGCTTTCTTT.

This clonotype was counted a few times. This chain links TRBV5-1 with TRBJ2-3, with 8 bases that match TRBD1. Trimming took 2 bases from V and 1 from J; bases not matched to a gene: 3. This CDR3 contains 15 residues. The germline V gene has CDR1 SGHRS and CDR2 YFSETQ. CDR3 protein: CASSFGQGGTDTQYF. CDR3 in DNA: TGCGCCAGCAGCTTCGGACAGGGAGGCACAGATACGCAGTATTTT. The full variable domain, its missing parts supplied by reference TRBV5-1 and TRBJ2-3, is KAGVTQTPRYLIKTRGQQVTLSCSPISGHRSVSWYQQTPGQGLQFLFEYFSETQRNKGNFPGRFSGRQFSNSRSEMNVSTLELGDSALYLCASSFGQGGTDTQYFGPGTRLTVL.

The V and J genes are TRBV28 and TRBJ2-3, with TRBD1 identical over 12 bases. The CDR3 covers 18 residues. Germline V gene sequence: CDR1 MDHEN, CDR2 SYDVKM. V dropped 6 bases and J dropped 5; count of bases not matched to a gene: 15. CDR3 coding DNA: TGTGCCAGCAGAAGGGACAGGGGGCGGGGGGCCATCGAAGATACGCAGTATTTT. Its translation is CASRRDRGRGAIEDTQYF.

This clonotype occurred a few times. This sequence joins TRBV29-1 and TRBJ2-3, with TRBD2 identical over 9 bases. Unmatched junction bases numbered 22, after V lost 4 bases and J lost 14 bases. This CDR3 has 16 residues. Germline-derived CDR1 and CDR2 are SQVTM and ANQGSEA. CDR3 in amino acids: CSVVGGPSGVHRYAYF. CDR3 DNA: TGCAGCGTTGTTGGTGGGCCTAGCGGGGTTCACAGATACGCGTATTTT.

The chain combines TRBV20-1 with TRBJ1-1; D is ambiguous. V was shortened by 0 bases and J by 4 bases, with 12 bases between the two germline ends. This CDR3 region has 14 residues. Germline V gene lookup returns CDR1 DFQATT and CDR2 SNEGSKA (reference sequence). CDR3 in amino acids: CSARDLGVRTEAFF. CDR3 bases: TGCAGTGCTAGAGATCTGGGTGTACGCACTGAAGCTTTCTTT.

The chain combines TRBV29-1 with TRBJ2-3, with 10 bases matching TRBD1. V trimming: 8 bases; J trimming: 6 bases; junction bases outside the gene matches: 2. The length of the CDR3 is 11 residues. CDR1 and CDR2 (germline): SQVTM, ANQGSEA. DNA of the CDR3: TGCAGCACGGGACAGGGGGATACGCAGTATTTT. Translating it yields CSTGQGDTQYF.

The J gene is TRBJ2-3, the V gene TRBV2, with a weak D call TRBD2 (6 bases). There are 14 residues in the CDR3. V lost 6 bases to trimming and J lost 0 bases, with 10 bases between them. The germline V gene has CDR1 SNHLY and CDR2 FYNNEI. The CDR3 coding sequence is TGTGCCAGCAGGGGACTGGATAGCACAGATACGCAGTATTTT. Its translation: CASRGLDSTDTQYF.

This clonotype was detected a few times. The chain is built from TRBV30 and TRBJ2-1; 9 bases are shared with TRBD2. The CDR3 is made up of 21 amino acids. Germline V lookup: CDR1 GTSNPN, CDR2 SVGIG (reference sequence). DNA of the CDR3: TGTGCAATAGCGCCGGGACTAGCTTGGGTAAGGGGCGAAAGCTCCTACAATGAGCAGTTCTTC. Protein sequence: CAIAPGLAWVRGESSYNEQFF.

The V call is TRBV10-2, the J call TRBJ2-5; D call uncertain. Trimming stripped 8 bases from V and 4 bases from J, with 14 bases between. Germline values: CDR1 WSHSY, CDR2 SAAADI. This CDR3 is 13 amino acids long. CDR3 in DNA: TGCGCCAGCGTCCGGCAGGCCCCAGAGACCCAGTACTTC. Amino acid sequence: CASVRQAPETQYF.

This clonotype has just a few counts. The CDR3 DNA sequence: TGCAGTGCTAGAGGCCTAACAGGGGAGGTGGAGACCCAGTACTTC. Protein sequence: CSARGLTGEVETQYF. The chain combines TRBV20-1 with TRBJ2-5; possibly TRBD1 for D (7 bases). Trimming shortened V by 1 base and J by 5 bases, and 17 bases separated the two germline ends. The germline V gene encodes CDR1 DFQATT and CDR2 SNEGSKA (reference sequence). CDR3 length: 15 amino acids.

The chain has TRBV6-2 or TRBV6-3 and TRBJ2-1; the match to TRBD2 covers 13 bases. V was clipped by 3 bases and J by 9 bases; unmatched bases: 8. Germline lookup yields CDR1 MNHEY and CDR2 SVGEGT. The CDR3 loop spans 16 amino acids. CDR3 sequence (DNA): TGTGCCAGCAGTTATGGGGGACTAGCGGGGCACAGTGAGCAGTTCTTC. This sequence encodes CASSYGGLAGHSEQFF.

This rearrangement joins TRBV12-3 or TRBV12-4 to TRBJ2-3, with 8 positions matching TRBD2. This CDR3 comprises 15 residues. With V trimmed by 6 bases and J by 1 base, 6 bases remained unmatched. The CDR3 DNA reads TGTGCCAGCAGACGGAAAGCGGGAGGCACAGATACGCAGTATTTT. It yields the protein CASRRKAGGTDTQYF.

The genes are TRBV7-2 and TRBJ1-6; no clear D. The CDR3 sequence is 16 residues long. Germline loops: CDR1 SGHTA, CDR2 FQGNSA. Trimming took 3 bases from V and 2 from J, leaving 11 bases between them. This chain's CDR3 is CASSLGSRTYNSPLHF. CDR3 in DNA: TGTGCCAGCAGCTTGGGCAGTCGGACCTATAATTCACCCCTCCACTTT.

The rearrangement joins TRBV24-1 to TRBJ1-2; maybe TRBD1 (6 bases). The CDR3 has 14 residues. Germline CDR1 and CDR2: KGHDR and SFDVKD. V was shortened by 3 bases and J by 3 bases, with 10 bases between the two germline ends. This chain's CDR3 is CATSDRTAHYGYTF. The CDR3 DNA is TGTGCCACCAGTGATCGGACAGCACACTATGGCTACACCTTC.

This clonotype was counted between two and nine times. The V gene is TRBV6-1, the J gene TRBJ2-2, with 14 positions matching TRBD2. This CDR3 region has 18 residues. Germline CDR1 MNHNS, CDR2 SASEGT. V lost 5 bases, J lost 4 bases, and 9 bases stayed unmatched. CDR3 bases: TGTGCCAGCAGTCAAGGGACTAGCGGGAGAATGGGCACCGGGGAGCTGTTTTTT. Protein sequence: CASSQGTSGRMGTGELFF.

Only a few counts were recorded for this clonotype. The chain combines TRBV2 with TRBJ2-5; 8 bases line up with TRBD2. Germline CDR1 is SNHLY and CDR2 is FYNNEI. This CDR3 contains 12 residues. Trimming removed 7 bases from V and 5 bases from J; junction bases left unmatched: 3. DNA of the CDR3: TGTGCCAGCAAGGCGGGAGGTGAGACCCAGTACTTC. Encoded protein: CASKAGGETQYF.

CDR3 amino acids: CSANSQAVSYEQYF. Written as DNA, the CDR3 is TGCAGTGCTAATTCACAGGCGGTCTCCTACGAGCAGTACTTC. The rearrangement links TRBV20-1 to TRBJ2-7, with D perhaps matching TRBD1 (5 bases). Trimming removed 4 bases at V and 0 bases at J, with 13 bases between. The CDR3 has 14 residues. CDR1 is DFQATT, CDR2 SNEGSKA, per germline (reference sequence).

The CDR3 DNA is TGTGCCAGCAGCCGGGGGCTAGCCAATGAGCAGTTCTTC. Amino acids: CASSRGLANEQFF. This chain joins TRBV3-1 and TRBJ2-1; D may be TRBD1 (6 bases). The CDR3 is made up of 13 amino acids. Germline assignment: CDR1 LGHDT and CDR2 YNNKEL (reference sequence). The ends were cut back, 4 bases at V and 6 bases at J, with 10 bases in the middle.

A word on this clonotype: This likely comes from a read error, as the CDR3 has no conserved phenylalanine or tryptophan at its end. The V gene is TRBV11-2, the J gene TRBJ2-7; a weak D match, TRBD1 (5 bases). The CDR3 sequence is 17 residues long. The V gene lost 6 bases and the J gene lost 0 bases, with 21 bases spanning the gap. Germline CDR1 SGHAT, CDR2 FQNNGV. As DNA, the CDR3 is TGTGCCAGCAGGTCTCCAAGGGGTGGTCTCAGCTCCTACGAGCAGTACTTA. Translation: CASRSPRGGLSSYEQYL.

This clonotype was detected a few times. J is TRBJ2-7 and V is TRBV12-3 or TRBV12-4, with D tentatively TRBD1 or TRBD2 (6 bases each). The CDR3 runs 13 residues. Trimming took off 1 base at V and 6 bases at J, with 10 bases between the two ends. CDR3 in amino acids: CASSLGTGAEQYF. CDR3 nucleotides: TGTGCCAGCAGTTTAGGCACGGGGGCCGAGCAGTACTTC.

The genes are TRBV29-1 and TRBJ2-1; tentative D call: TRBD2 (5 bases). Germline assignment: CDR1 SQVTM and CDR2 ANQGSEA. This CDR3 contains 13 residues. V was clipped by 1 base and J by 9 bases, with 13 bases between them. The CDR3 loop reads CSVEALTGGEQFF. CDR3 bases: TGCAGCGTTGAAGCCCTGACCGGAGGTGAGCAGTTCTTC.

This clonotype came up a few times. The chain couples TRBV29-1 to TRBJ2-7; TRBD2 matches 9 bases. The germline CDR1 and CDR2 sequences are SQVTM and ANQGSEA. V shed 8 bases, J shed 6 bases, and the junction held 14 bases outside the gene matches. The CDR3 has 14 amino acids. The CDR3 reads CSPPALAGFGEQYF. CDR3 bases: TGCAGCCCTCCGGCGCTAGCGGGATTTGGCGAGCAGTACTTC.

Only a few counts were recorded for this clonotype. V and J are TRBV24-1 and TRBJ2-3; 10 bases are a match to TRBD2. CDR1 is KGHDR, CDR2 SFDVKD, per germline. The CDR3 consists of 16 residues. V lost 4 bases and J lost 14; bases outside the gene matches: 17. The CDR3 region is CATSDPSGRADRYAYF. DNA of the CDR3: TGTGCCACCAGTGACCCGAGCGGGAGGGCCGACAGATACGCGTATTTT.

This clonotype was counted only a few times. The rearrangement joins TRBV5-5 to TRBJ2-7, with 11 bases identical to TRBD2. V trimming: 3 bases; J trimming: 5 bases; junction bases outside the gene matches: 13. The V gene's germline CDR1 is SGHKS and CDR2 YYEKEE (reference sequence). The CDR3 totals 17 residues. The CDR3 loop is CASSSHTRLAGFDEQYF. The CDR3, as DNA: TGTGCCAGCAGCTCCCACACGAGACTAGCGGGATTCGACGAGCAGTACTTC.

This chain connects TRBV7-9 to TRBJ2-1; 15 bases map to TRBD2. V dropped 4 bases and J dropped 6; count of bases not matched to a gene: 1. The germline CDR1 and CDR2 sequences are SEHNR and FQNEAQ (reference sequence). CDR3 length equals 15 residues. CDR3: CASSWTSGRVNEQFF. CDR3 sequence (DNA): TGTGCCAGCAGCTGGACTAGCGGGAGGGTCAATGAGCAGTTCTTC. The whole variable domain, remainder taken from reference TRBV7-9 and TRBJ2-1, is DTGVSQNPRHKITKRGQNVTFRCDPISEHNRLYWYRQTLGQGPEFLTYFQNEAQLEKSRLLSDRFSAERPKGSFSTLEIQRTEQGDSAMYLCASSWTSGRVNEQFFGPGTRLTVL.